Below are 15 T cell receptor beta chains sequenced from a single sample in a study of blood T cell repertoires in COVID-19. Using immunoSEQ multiplex PCR, the repertoire was profiled, and TCRdb retains in-frame clones only, with some absent. This table has about 230,000 clones, around 78% appearing once. Sequences were obtained from peripheral blood. The receptors come from a woman aged 70-85 years with active or convalescent COVID-19.

The V and J genes are TRBV7-9 and TRBJ2-3; the match to TRBD1 covers 7 bases. V gave up 7 bases and J gave up 1 base; unmatched junction bases: 8. Germline V gives CDR1 SEHNR, CDR2 FQNEAQ (reference sequence). The CDR3 is 15 residues long. The CDR3 region is CASILGTAGTDTQYF. As DNA, the CDR3 is TGTGCCAGCATCCTCGGGACAGCCGGCACAGATACGCAGTATTTT.

This chain uses TRBV7-9 with TRBJ2-5; 7 bases agree with TRBD1. Germline loops: CDR1 SEHNR, CDR2 FQNEAQ (reference sequence). The CDR3 has 14 amino acids. V gave up 5 bases and J gave up 5 bases; unmatched junction bases: 8. In nucleotides, the CDR3 is TGTGCCAGCAGCCCGACAGGGTTGGGGGAGACCCAGTACTTC. Protein sequence: CASSPTGLGETQYF.

The rearrangement uses TRBV5-1 and TRBJ1-6; possibly TRBD1 for D (5 bases). The V end lost 2 bases, the J end lost 7 bases, and 10 bases lay between the germline ends. From germline, CDR1 is SGHRS and CDR2 YFSETQ. The CDR3 loop spans 14 amino acids. The CDR3 reads CASSFRDLNSPLHF. In DNA form, the CDR3 reads TGCGCCAGCAGCTTCCGGGACTTAAATTCACCCCTCCACTTT.

This clone appeared once. V gene TRBV6-5 combines with J gene TRBJ2-2; D is possibly TRBD2 (5 bases). Germline loops: CDR1 MNHEY, CDR2 SVGAGI. V lost 4 bases to trimming and J lost 7 bases, with 19 bases between them. There are 16 residues in the CDR3. As DNA, the CDR3 is TGTGCCAGCAGTTTCACGATCCTCTCGGGGATCGGGGAGCTGTTTTTT. Translating gives CASSFTILSGIGELFF.

The V and J genes are TRBV27 and TRBJ2-2, with D tentatively TRBD2 (5 bases). V was pared by 3 bases and J by 6 bases, with 17 bases between. The CDR3 has 16 amino acids. In germline, CDR1 is MNHEY, CDR2 SMNVEV (reference sequence). CDR3 sequence: CASSFDPGPGAGELFF. The CDR3 DNA is TGTGCCAGCAGTTTTGACCCGGGTCCCGGGGCCGGGGAGCTGTTTTTT.

J is TRBJ2-2 and V is TRBV28, with 9 bases identical to TRBD1. CDR1 and CDR2 (germline): MDHEN, SYDVKM. J gave up 2 bases and V 1 base, and 14 bases lay outside the gene matches. The CDR3 runs 20 residues. The CDR3 nucleotides are TGTGCCAGCAGTTTATATAAGGGACGGGGACAGGGTTCAAACACCGGGGAGCTGTTTTTT. As protein: CASSLYKGRGQGSNTGELFF. Full variable domain (missing parts from reference TRBV28 and TRBJ2-2): DVKVTQSSRYLVKRTGEKVFLECVQDMDHENMFWYRQDPGLGLRLIYFSYDVKMKEKGDIPEGYSVSREKKERFSLILESASTNQTSMYLCASSLYKGRGQGSNTGELFFGEGSRLTVL.

The J gene is TRBJ2-3, the V gene TRBV19, with D maybe TRBD1 (6 bases). CDR3 size: 13 residues. Germline V CDR1 and CDR2: LNHDA, SQIVND (reference sequence). The V end lost 4 bases, the J end lost 3 bases, and 8 bases lay between the germline ends. CDR3 bases: TGTGCCAGTAGTAGACAGGCAACAGATACGCAGTATTTT. It specifies CASSRQATDTQYF.

This chain joins TRBV18 and TRBJ1-2; tentatively, D is TRBD1 (6 bases). V lost 2 bases to trimming and J lost 6 bases, with 13 bases between them. Germline CDR1 is KGHSH and CDR2 is LQKENI. This CDR3 contains 14 residues. The chain's CDR3 is CASSPKIEGDGYTF. The CDR3 nucleotides are TGTGCCAGCTCACCAAAGATAGAGGGGGATGGCTACACCTTC.

This sequence joins TRBV5-1 and TRBJ1-1, with D possibly TRBD1 on 5 matching bases. This CDR3 has 15 amino acids. CDR1 and CDR2 from the germline V gene are SGHRS and YFSETQ. V dropped 3 bases and J dropped 0 bases, with 12 bases sitting between them. This CDR3 reads CASSSSPGVNTEAFF. The CDR3 DNA reads as TGCGCCAGCAGCTCATCCCCGGGGGTGAACACTGAAGCTTTCTTT.

This sequence joins TRBV20-1 and TRBJ1-6, with D unclear. There are 13 residues in the CDR3. V shed 3 bases and J shed 6 bases, with 9 bases lying between them. CDR1 is DFQATT, CDR2 SNEGSKA, per germline (reference sequence). For the CDR3, the DNA is TGCAGTGCTAGTTGGCAGATTAATTCACCCCTCCACTTT. It yields the protein CSASWQINSPLHF.

A single count supports this clone. The chain employs TRBV6-5 and TRBJ1-2; 7 bases are a match to TRBD1. The CDR3 runs to 14 residues. Trimming took 5 bases from V and 8 from J; bases not matched to a gene: 11. Germline values: CDR1 MNHEY, CDR2 SVGAGI. CDR3 bases: TGTGCCAGCAGTCCAAGACAGGGTGGTCGGGGCTACACCTTC. As protein: CASSPRQGGRGYTF.

Only a few counts were recorded for this clone. The chain joins TRBV11-2 to TRBJ2-1, with D possibly TRBD1 on 5 matching bases. The CDR3 length is 15 residues. CDR1 and CDR2 (germline): SGHAT, FQNNGV. Trimming left V 2 bases short and J 5 bases short, with 13 bases between. The chain's CDR3 is CASSLQWTLDNEQFF. For the CDR3, the DNA is TGTGCCAGCAGCTTACAATGGACACTTGACAATGAGCAGTTCTTC.

This chain uses TRBV24-1 with TRBJ1-5; TRBD1 is a possible D gene (5 bases). Germline V gene sequence: CDR1 KGHDR, CDR2 SFDVKD. This CDR3 has 14 residues. The V end lost 2 bases, the J end lost 7 bases, and 11 bases lay between the germline ends. The chain's CDR3 is CATSDYGGGQPQHF. The CDR3 coding sequence is TGTGCCACCAGTGATTATGGGGGAGGACAGCCCCAGCATTTT.

The chain carries TRBV3-1 (or the pseudogene TRBV3-2) and TRBJ2-5; D gene uncertain. The V end lost 1 base, the J end lost 7 bases, and 4 bases lay between the germline ends. The germline gives CDR1 LGHDT, CDR2 YNNKEL (reference sequence). The CDR3 extends over 11 amino acids. The CDR3 coding sequence is TGTGCCAGCAGCCAAGCGTGGACCCAGTACTTC. It specifies CASSQAWTQYF.

The V call is TRBV18, the J call TRBJ1-1; 8 bases map to TRBD1. Per the germline V gene, CDR1 is KGHSH and CDR2 is LQKENI. The V segment lost 0 bases and the J segment 5 bases; nucleotides outside the gene matches: 5. CDR3 length equals 15 residues. CDR3: CASSPPGQAGTEAFF. CDR3 in DNA: TGTGCCAGCTCACCACCGGGACAGGCTGGGACTGAAGCTTTCTTT.